The entry that follows covers one TCR beta chain sequence. Germline V lookup: CDR1 LGHNA, CDR2 YNFKEQ. CDR3 length: 16 amino acids. Trimming cost V 4 bases and J 7 bases; bases outside gene matches: 13. The sample is drawn from a study of T cell changes during pregnancy in multiple sclerosis. Libraries were prepared by immunoSEQ multiplex PCR; TCRdb keeps only in-frame clonotypes and omits some of them. Here the sample spans about 33,000 clones, about 89% being singletons. This material consisted of CD4+ T cells from peripheral blood mononuclear cells, taken in the third trimester of pregnancy. This TCR was recovered from a female donor in good health, enrolled as a control in a pregnancy study. V and J are TRBV4-2 and TRBJ1-3, with TRBD1 matching 7 bases. The CDR3 bases are TGTGCCAGCAGCCTCTCACAGGGGACGGCGAAGAACACCATATATTTT. Translated: CASSLSQGTAKNTIYF.